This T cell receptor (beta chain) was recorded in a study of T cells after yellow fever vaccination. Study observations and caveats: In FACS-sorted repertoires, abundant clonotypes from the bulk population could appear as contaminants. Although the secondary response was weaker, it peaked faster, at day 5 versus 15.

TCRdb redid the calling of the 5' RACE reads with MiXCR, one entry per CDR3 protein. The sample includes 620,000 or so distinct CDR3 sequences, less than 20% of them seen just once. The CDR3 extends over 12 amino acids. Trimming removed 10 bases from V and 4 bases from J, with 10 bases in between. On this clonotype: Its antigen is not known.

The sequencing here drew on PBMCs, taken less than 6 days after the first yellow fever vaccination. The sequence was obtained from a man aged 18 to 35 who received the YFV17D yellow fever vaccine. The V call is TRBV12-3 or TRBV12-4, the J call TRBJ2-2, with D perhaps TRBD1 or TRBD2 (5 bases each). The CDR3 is CATGTGTGELFF. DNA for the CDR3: TGTGCCACCGGGACCGGCACCGGGGAGCTGTTTTTT.